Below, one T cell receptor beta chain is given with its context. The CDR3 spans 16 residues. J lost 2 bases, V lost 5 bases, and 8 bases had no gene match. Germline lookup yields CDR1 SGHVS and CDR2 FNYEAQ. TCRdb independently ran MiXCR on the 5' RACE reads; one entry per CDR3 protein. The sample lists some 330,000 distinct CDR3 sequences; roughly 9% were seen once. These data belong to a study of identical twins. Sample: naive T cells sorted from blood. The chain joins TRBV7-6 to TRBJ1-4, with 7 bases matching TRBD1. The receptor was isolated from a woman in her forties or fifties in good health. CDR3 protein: CASSPGTAGTNEKLFF. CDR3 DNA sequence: TGTGCCAGCAGCCCAGGGACAGCTGGCACTAATGAAAAACTGTTTTTT.